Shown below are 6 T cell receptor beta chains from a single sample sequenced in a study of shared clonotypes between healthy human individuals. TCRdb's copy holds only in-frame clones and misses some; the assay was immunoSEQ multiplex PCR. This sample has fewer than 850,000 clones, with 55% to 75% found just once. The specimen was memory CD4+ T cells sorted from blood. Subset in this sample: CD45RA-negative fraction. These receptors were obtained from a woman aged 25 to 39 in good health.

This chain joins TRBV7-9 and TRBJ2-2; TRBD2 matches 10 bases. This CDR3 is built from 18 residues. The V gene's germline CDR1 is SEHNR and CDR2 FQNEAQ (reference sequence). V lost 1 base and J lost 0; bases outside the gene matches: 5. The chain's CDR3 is CASSLGFSGRPNTGELFF. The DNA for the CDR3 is TGTGCCAGCAGCTTAGGGTTTAGCGGGAGGCCGAACACCGGGGAGCTGTTTTTT.

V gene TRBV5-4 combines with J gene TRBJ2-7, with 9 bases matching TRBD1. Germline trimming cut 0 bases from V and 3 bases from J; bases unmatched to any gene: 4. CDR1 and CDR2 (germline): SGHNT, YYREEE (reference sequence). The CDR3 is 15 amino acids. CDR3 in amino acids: CASSLVGTGLYEQYF. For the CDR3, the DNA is TGTGCCAGCAGCTTGGTTGGGACAGGGCTCTACGAGCAGTACTTC. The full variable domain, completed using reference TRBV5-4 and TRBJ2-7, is ETGVTQSPTHLIKTRGQQVTLRCSSQSGHNTVSWYQQALGQGPQFIFQYYREEENGRGNFPPRFSGLQFPNYSSELNVNALELDDSALYLCASSLVGTGLYEQYFGPGTRLTVT.

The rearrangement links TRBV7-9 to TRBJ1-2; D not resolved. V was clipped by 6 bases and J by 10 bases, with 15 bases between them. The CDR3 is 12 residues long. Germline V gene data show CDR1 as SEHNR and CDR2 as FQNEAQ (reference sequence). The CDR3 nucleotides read TGTGCCAGCAGTTTTTCGGAACCGGTCTACACCTTC. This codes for CASSFSEPVYTF.

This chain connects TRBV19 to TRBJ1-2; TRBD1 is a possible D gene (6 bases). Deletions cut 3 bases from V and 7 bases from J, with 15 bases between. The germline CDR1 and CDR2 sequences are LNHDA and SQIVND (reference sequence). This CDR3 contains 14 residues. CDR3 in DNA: TGTGCCAGTAGTATGACAGGACCCGTTCTTGGCTACACCTTC. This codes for CASSMTGPVLGYTF.

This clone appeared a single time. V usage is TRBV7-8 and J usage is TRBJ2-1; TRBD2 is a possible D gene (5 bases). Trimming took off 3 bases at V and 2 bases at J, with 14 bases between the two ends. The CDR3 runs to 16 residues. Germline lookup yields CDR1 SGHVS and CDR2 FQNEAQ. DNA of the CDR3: TGTGCCAGCAGCTTCCCTCGTTGGCGGGCCTACAATGAGCAGTTCTTC. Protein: CASSFPRWRAYNEQFF. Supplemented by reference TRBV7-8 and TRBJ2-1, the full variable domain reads GAGVSQSPRYKVAKRGQDVALRCDPISGHVSLFWYQQALGQGPEFLTYFQNEAQLDKSGLPSDRFFAERPEGSVSTLKIQRTQQEDSAVYLCASSFPRWRAYNEQFFGPGTRLTVL.

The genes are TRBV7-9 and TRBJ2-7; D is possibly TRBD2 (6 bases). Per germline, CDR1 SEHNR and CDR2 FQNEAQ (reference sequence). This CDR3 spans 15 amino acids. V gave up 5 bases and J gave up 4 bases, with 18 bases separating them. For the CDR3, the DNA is TGTGCCAGCAGCCTTTCGGGGGTCGGGGTGTACGAGCAGTACTTC. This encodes CASSLSGVGVYEQYF. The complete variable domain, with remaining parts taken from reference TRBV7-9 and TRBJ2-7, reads DTGVSQNPRHKITKRGQNVTFRCDPISEHNRLYWYRQTLGQGPEFLTYFQNEAQLEKSRLLSDRFSAERPKGSFSTLEIQRTEQGDSAMYLCASSLSGVGVYEQYFGPGTRLTVT.